What follows describes a single TCR beta chain. Its antigen is still unknown. Per-nucleotide qualities are absent, and no much larger clonotype sits a single base away. The sample originates from a study of vaccination effects on CD4 cells after COVID-19 (dated by TCRdb to between 2022 and 2023). In terms of the full investigation: Across the study, the median time from the second dose to post-vaccine sampling was 72 days (range 14 to 241). The study compared SARS-CoV-2 spike-specific CD4+ TCR repertoires before and after mRNA vaccination in COVID-19 convalescent patients and infection-naive vaccine recipients. A total of 9 to 11 COVID-19 convalescent patients and several SARS-CoV-2-naive healthy vaccine recipients were included in the full study. Cultures from other donors in the study were sequenced using the Oncomine TCR Beta short-read assay on an Illumina iSeq 100. Overall study results and their limits: In healthy vaccine recipients, vaccine-induced clones were almost all SARS-CoV-2 mono-reactive, with only 1 of 255 being cross-reactive with common cold coronaviruses. The study was limited by a small number of convalescent patients, and early post-infection timepoints were lacking. At late post-vaccination timepoints, both infection-induced and vaccine-induced clones showed marked clonal contraction, consistent with waning T cell responses.

In the ViraFEST assay, PBMC were stimulated with viral peptide pools, and TCR sequencing was then used to find antigen-specific CD4+ T cell clonotypes based on their expansion. After around 11 days of culture, CD4+ T cells were isolated with the EasySep CD4+ T cell isolation kit. Each participant got two doses of an mRNA SARS-CoV-2 vaccine, either BNT162b2 or mRNA-1273. The absence of prior SARS-CoV-2 infection in healthy vaccine recipients was confirmed by negative nucleocapsid antibodies before and after vaccination. Fewer than 2.5 million PBMC per well were cultured in IMDM with 5% human AB serum, roughly 10 IU/ml IL-2 and gentamicin, plus 10 ug/ml peptides. Half of the culture medium was replaced with fresh IL-2-containing medium on days 3 and 7. Each peptide stimulation condition was cultured in triplicate wells unless otherwise noted. Using Ficoll-Paque Plus gradient centrifugation, PBMC were separated from whole blood and then either used fresh or cryopreserved at -140C. The spike proteins of SARS-CoV-2 and of the common cold coronaviruses HCoV-NL63, HCoV-OC43 and HCoV-229E were spanned by overlapping peptide pools. The QIAamp micro DNA kit was used to extract genomic DNA from the cultured CD4+ T cells.

The library was obtained by the immunoSEQ multiplex PCR assay. DNA from the cultured and isolated CD4+ T cells underwent TCR beta CDR3 sequencing. The study's processing was this. Non-productive TCR sequences were removed, reads were trimmed to the CDR3 region, and CDR3s of at least 7 amino acids were retained. Antigen-specific clonotypes were identified using the MANAFEST web app by comparison of expansion in peptide wells against reference cultures. Positive clones required FDR<0.05 expansion versus reference and all other wells, odds ratio above 5, and frequency above 0.1% in two replicate wells. Clonotypes significantly expanded in SARS-CoV-2 spike wells and in at least one common cold coronavirus spike condition were defined as cross-reactive. CDR3 similarity was assessed by Levenshtein distance with the stringdist R package, and unrooted trees were built with ape in R 3.6.1. TCRdb mirrors the immuneACCESS table, restricted to in-frame sequences. Some clones are absent from its copies; in checked studies, under half trace to an unresolved V gene, and the reason for the others is unknown. V, J and clone size reflect that table, while D and trimming were determined from the DNA. This sample gives roughly 24,000 clones in total; roughly 73% of them show up just once. The ten largest clones take up about 24% of the sample.

This TCR came from a human donor who received a COVID-19 vaccine. The material was CD4+ T cells from PBMCs cultured with HCoV-NL63 spike peptides, obtained after COVID-19 vaccination. The sample's cell subset or site, from its label and the paper: HCoV-NL63 spike overlapping peptide pool stimulation.

The DNA reads as follows: TGTGCCAGCTTAAGCCCCGGACAGCCGAACACTGAAGCTTTCTTT. This yields the protein CASLSPGQPNTEAFF. The chain joins TRBV28 to TRBJ1-1; TRBD1 is a possible D gene, resting on 6 matching bases. The CDR3 spans 15 residues, from the cysteine through the phenylalanine. This entry keeps only the CDR3 DNA: 45 bases, framed from base 1. Cut back by 8 bases and 1 base, the V and J ends lie 17 bases apart. CDR1 is given as MDHEN and CDR2 as SYDVKM, both from the germline V gene. With the rest looked up from the reference TRBV28 and TRBJ1-1 genes rather than sequenced, the full variable domain is DVKVTQSSRYLVKRTGEKVFLECVQDMDHENMFWYRQDPGLGLRLIYFSYDVKMKEKGDIPEGYSVSREKKERFSLILESASTNQTSMYLCASLSPGQPNTEAFFGQGTRLTVV.